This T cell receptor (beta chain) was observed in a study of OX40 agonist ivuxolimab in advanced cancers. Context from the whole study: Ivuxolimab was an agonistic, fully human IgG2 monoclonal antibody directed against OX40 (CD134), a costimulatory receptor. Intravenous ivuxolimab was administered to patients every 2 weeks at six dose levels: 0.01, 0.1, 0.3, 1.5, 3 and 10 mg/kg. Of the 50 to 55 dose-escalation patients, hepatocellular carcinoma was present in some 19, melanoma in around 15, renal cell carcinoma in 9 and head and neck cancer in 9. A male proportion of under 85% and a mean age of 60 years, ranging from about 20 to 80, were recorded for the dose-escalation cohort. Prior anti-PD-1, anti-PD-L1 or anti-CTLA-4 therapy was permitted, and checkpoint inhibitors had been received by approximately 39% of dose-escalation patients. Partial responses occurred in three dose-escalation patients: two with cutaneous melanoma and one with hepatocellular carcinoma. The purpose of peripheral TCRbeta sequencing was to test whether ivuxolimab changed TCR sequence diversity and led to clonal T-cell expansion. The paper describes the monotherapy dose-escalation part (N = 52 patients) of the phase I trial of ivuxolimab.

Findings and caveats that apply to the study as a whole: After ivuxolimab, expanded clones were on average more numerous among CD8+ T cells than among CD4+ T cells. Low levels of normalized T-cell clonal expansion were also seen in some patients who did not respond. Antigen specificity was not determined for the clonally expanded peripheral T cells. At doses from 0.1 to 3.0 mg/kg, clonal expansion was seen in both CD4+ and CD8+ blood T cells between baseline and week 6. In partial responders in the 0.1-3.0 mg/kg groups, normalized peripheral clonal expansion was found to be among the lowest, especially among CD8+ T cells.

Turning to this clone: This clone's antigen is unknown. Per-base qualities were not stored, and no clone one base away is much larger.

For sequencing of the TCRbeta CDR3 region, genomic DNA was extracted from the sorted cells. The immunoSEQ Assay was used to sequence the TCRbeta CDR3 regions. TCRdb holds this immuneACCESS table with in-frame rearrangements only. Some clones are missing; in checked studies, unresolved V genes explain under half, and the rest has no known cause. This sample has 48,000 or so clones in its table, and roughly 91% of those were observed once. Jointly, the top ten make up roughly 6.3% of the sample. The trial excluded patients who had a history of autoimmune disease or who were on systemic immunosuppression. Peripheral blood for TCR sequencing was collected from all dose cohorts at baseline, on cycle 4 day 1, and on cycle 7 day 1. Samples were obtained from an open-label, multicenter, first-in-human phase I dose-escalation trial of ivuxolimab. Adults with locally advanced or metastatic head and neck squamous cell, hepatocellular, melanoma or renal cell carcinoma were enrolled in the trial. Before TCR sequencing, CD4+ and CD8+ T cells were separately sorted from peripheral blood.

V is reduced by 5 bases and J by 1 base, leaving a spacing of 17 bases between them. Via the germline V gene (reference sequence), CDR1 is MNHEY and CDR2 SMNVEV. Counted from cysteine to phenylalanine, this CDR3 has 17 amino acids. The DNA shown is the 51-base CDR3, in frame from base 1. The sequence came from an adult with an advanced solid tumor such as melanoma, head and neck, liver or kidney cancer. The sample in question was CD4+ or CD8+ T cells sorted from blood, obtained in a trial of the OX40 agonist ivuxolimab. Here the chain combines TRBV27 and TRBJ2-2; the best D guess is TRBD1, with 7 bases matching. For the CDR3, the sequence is CASSHVGGQWNTGELFF. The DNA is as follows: TGTGCCAGCAGTCATGTGGGGGGACAGTGGAACACCGGGGAGCTGTTTTTT.